The count of the clone carrying this T cell receptor (beta chain) is one. The library targeted TCRbeta and was prepared with unique molecular identifiers. TCRdb redid the calling of the PCR reads with MiXCR, one entry per CDR3 protein. Among approximately 110,000 distinct CDR3 sequences listed, under 25% were seen once. The source of the sample is a study of T-cell reconstitution after alpha-beta-depleted transplantation in children. V was clipped by 1 base and J by 8 bases, with 15 bases between them. The V gene's germline CDR1 is SGHAT and CDR2 FQNNGV. CDR3 length: 15 residues. This clonotype originated in a male patient between 2 and 10 years old who had a stem cell transplant for chronic granulomatous disease, so the T cells may come from the graft donor. The sequencing here drew on PBMCs, mostly from graft donor cells, taken 180 days after TCRalphabeta/CD19-depleted stem cell transplant. This chain links TRBV11-2 with TRBJ2-1; weak D call: TRBD2 (7 bases). CDR3 in amino acids: CASSLGGGVLDEQFF. CDR3 in DNA: TGTGCCAGCAGCTTAGGCGGGGGCGTGTTGGATGAGCAGTTCTTC.